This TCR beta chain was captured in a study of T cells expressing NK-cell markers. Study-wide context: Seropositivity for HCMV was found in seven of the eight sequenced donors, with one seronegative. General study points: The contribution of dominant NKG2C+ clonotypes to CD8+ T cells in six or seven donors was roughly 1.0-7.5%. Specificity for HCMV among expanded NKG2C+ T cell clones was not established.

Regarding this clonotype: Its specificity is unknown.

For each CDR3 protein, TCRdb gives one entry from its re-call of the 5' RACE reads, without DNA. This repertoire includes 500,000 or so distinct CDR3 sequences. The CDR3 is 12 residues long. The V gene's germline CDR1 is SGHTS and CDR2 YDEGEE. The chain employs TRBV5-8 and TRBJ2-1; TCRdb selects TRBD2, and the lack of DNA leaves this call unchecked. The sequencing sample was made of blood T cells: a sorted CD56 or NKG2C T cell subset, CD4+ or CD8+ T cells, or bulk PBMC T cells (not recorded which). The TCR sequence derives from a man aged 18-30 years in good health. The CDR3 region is CASSLEGPEQFF.